Following are 13 T cell receptor beta chains from one sample sequenced in a study of read filtering for tumor transcriptome and immune sequencing. Molecular barcoded adaptors covering alpha/delta and beta/gamma chains were used on 400 to 450 ng RNA. Using its own MiXCR run on the reads, TCRdb lists one record per CDR3 protein. This table has approximately 90,000 distinct CDR3 sequences, about a fifth appearing once. The sequenced sample was a population of CD138-negative cells sorted from bone marrow. Receptors originate from a donor over 35 with multiple myeloma.

The chain recombines TRBV2 with TRBJ1-5, with D possibly TRBD1 on 5 matching bases. The CDR3 spans 13 residues. Germline CDR1 and CDR2: SNHLY and FYNNEI. Trimming took 7 bases from V and 7 from J, leaving 14 bases between them. Written as DNA, the CDR3 is TGTGCCAGCAATGTCGGGGACGGCCAGCCCCAGCATTTT. Protein: CASNVGDGQPQHF.

V and J are TRBV2 and TRBJ1-2, with D maybe TRBD1 (6 bases). V lost 4 bases and J 5 bases, leaving 17 bases between the germline ends. The CDR3 loop spans 15 amino acids. CDR1 is SNHLY and CDR2 is FYNNEI in the germline V gene. The CDR3 bases are TGTGCCAGCAGTGGCCCGTCAGGGGTAGGGTATGGCTACACCTTC. It yields the protein CASSGPSGVGYGYTF.

In the case of this clonotype: A much more abundant neighbour one base away suggests this may be a read error. The CDR3 is CASSSWDGRNQPQHF. The CDR3, as DNA: TGTGCCAGCAGTTCATGGGACGGGAGAAATCAGCCCCAGCATTTT. The chain couples TRBV27 to TRBJ1-5, with a possible D match to TRBD1 (5 bases). Trimming shortened V by 4 bases and J by 4 bases, and 14 bases separated the two germline ends. From germline, CDR1 is MNHEY and CDR2 SMNVEV (reference sequence). The length of the CDR3 is 15 residues.

This clonotype was picked up many times. The chain carries TRBV2 and TRBJ1-6, with D possibly being TRBD1 (5 bases). There are 11 residues in the CDR3. The V gene's germline CDR1 is SNHLY and CDR2 FYNNEI. Between the trimmed V and J ends, which lost 7 bases and 13 bases, there was a span of 11 bases. The CDR3 loop reads CASTGESPLHF. For the CDR3, the DNA is TGTGCCAGCACGGGGGAGAGTCCCCTCCACTTT.

The genes are TRBV3-1 and TRBJ2-7; 11 bases match TRBD1. In germline, CDR1 is LGHDT, CDR2 YNNKEL (reference sequence). The CDR3 loop spans 16 amino acids. V was clipped by 1 base and J by 5 bases; unmatched bases: 7. CDR3 DNA sequence: TGTGCCAGCAGCCAAGCCGGGAGGACAGGGGGCAACGAGCAGTACTTC. Translation gives CASSQAGRTGGNEQYF.

For this clonotype: A much larger clone is a single base away; this may be a read error. The rearrangement uses TRBV6-2 or TRBV6-3 and TRBJ1-5; no reliable D call. In germline, CDR1 is MNHEY, CDR2 SVGEGT. The CDR3 covers 13 residues. CDR3 loop: CASSQRRNRPQHF. CDR3 in DNA: TGTGCCAGCAGTCAAAGGCGGAATCGGCCCCAGCATTTT.

This clonotype appeared many times. The V gene is TRBV7-2, the J gene TRBJ1-1; D remains unclear. Per the germline V gene, CDR1 is SGHTA and CDR2 is FQGNSA. The CDR3 contains 13 residues. Trimming shortened V by 8 bases and J by 0 bases, and 10 bases separated the two germline ends. CDR3 protein: CASQPQMNTEAFF. CDR3 bases: TGTGCCAGCCAACCTCAGATGAACACTGAAGCTTTCTTT.

The table lists this clonotype with many counts. The chain joins TRBV6-5 to TRBJ2-3, with D possibly matching TRBD1 (6 bases). The CDR3 is 14 amino acids. V lost 6 bases and J 2 bases, leaving 12 bases between the germline ends. Germline V gene data show CDR1 as MNHEY and CDR2 as SVGAGI. The CDR3 protein is CASRRGTFTDTQYF. DNA for the CDR3: TGTGCCAGCAGAAGGGGGACCTTCACAGATACGCAGTATTTT.

As to this clonotype: A much larger clone is a single base away; this may be a read error. The V gene is TRBV27, the J gene TRBJ1-1; D is unclear. CDR1 is MNHEY, CDR2 SMNVEV, per germline (reference sequence). The CDR3 is made up of 14 amino acids. The V end lost 3 bases, the J end lost 2 bases, and 10 bases lay between the germline ends. CDR3 bases: TGTGCCAGCAGTTTTACCTCGTTTAACACTGAAGCTTTCTTT. The encoded protein is CASSFTSFNTEAFF.

On this clonotype: Given a much more abundant clone one base away, this may be a read error. The V call is TRBV20-1, the J call TRBJ2-7; TRBD1 is a possible D gene (5 bases). The germline CDR1 and CDR2 sequences are DFQATT and SNEGSKA (reference sequence). Trimming took off 2 bases at V and 3 bases at J, with 20 bases between the two ends. This CDR3 spans 16 amino acids. In DNA form, the CDR3 reads TGCAGTGCTAGATATCCTTCTAGGGGTCAGGGCTACGAGCAGTACTTC. This codes for CSARYPSRGQGYEQYF.

The sample holds a few counts of this clonotype. The chain uses TRBV14 and TRBJ2-7, with D possibly being TRBD2 (6 bases). The ends were cut back, 1 base at V and 6 bases at J, with 10 bases in the middle. There are 13 residues in the CDR3. CDR1 and CDR2 (germline): SGHDN, FVKESK. CDR3 amino acids: CASSQVRGIEQYF. CDR3 coding DNA: TGTGCCAGCAGCCAAGTCCGGGGGATCGAGCAGTACTTC. The whole variable domain, remainder taken from reference TRBV14 and TRBJ2-7, is EAGVTQFPSHSVIEKGQTVTLRCDPISGHDNLYWYRRVMGKEIKFLLHFVKESKQDESGMPNNRFLAERTGGTYSTLKVQPAELEDSGVYFCASSQVRGIEQYFGPGTRLTVT.

This clonotype was detected many times. The J gene is TRBJ2-1, the V gene TRBV11-2; D not certain. V was cut by 1 base and J by 3 bases, with 7 bases left in between. The length of the CDR3 is 14 residues. Germline V gives CDR1 SGHAT, CDR2 FQNNGV. CDR3 region: CASSLVGSYNEQFF. The CDR3 DNA sequence: TGTGCCAGCAGCTTAGTGGGCAGCTACAATGAGCAGTTCTTC.

This clonotype has at least ten counts. The chain has TRBV6-5 and TRBJ2-7; no reliable D call. The CDR3 extends over 13 amino acids. Germline V lookup: CDR1 MNHEY, CDR2 SVGAGI. Deletions cut 4 bases from V and 1 base from J, with 8 bases between. CDR3 sequence: CASSSPGSYEQYF. The CDR3 DNA follows: TGTGCCAGCAGTTCCCCCGGGTCCTACGAGCAGTACTTC.